A single sample is the source of the 20 T cell receptor beta chains below, sequenced in a study of regulatory T cells in long-lasting Graves disease. According to the study, TCR beta libraries were built with iRepertoire HTBI primers and CDR3-region Arm-PCR. TCRdb used MiXCR to reprocess the multiplex PCR reads, holding one entry per CDR3 protein. This sample has a few hundred thousand distinct CDR3 sequences, with roughly 18% found just once. The time point is: newly diagnosed GD, antithyroid drugs for less than 3 months. Extracted PBMC RNA gave rise to the TCR library. The sequences come from peripheral blood mononuclear cells (PBMCs), collected at new diagnosis, from a patient treated with antithyroid drugs. The receptors derive from a female donor with Graves disease.

A word on this clonotype: Being one base from a much bigger clone, this may be a read error. The gene calls are TRBV20-1 and TRBJ2-1, with 9 bases fitting TRBD2. The CDR3 is made up of 17 amino acids. The V gene's germline CDR1 is DFQATT and CDR2 SNEGSKA (reference sequence). DNA for the CDR3: TGCAGTGCCTCCACCGGGGTTAGCGGGAGCTCCTACTATGAGCAGTTCTTC. Translation gives CSASTGVSGSSYYEQFF.

Concerning this clonotype: It differs at one base from a far larger clone, so likely a read error. This chain joins TRBV11-2 and TRBJ2-3; possibly TRBD1 for D (6 bases). Judging by the DNA end, TRBJ1-1 fits better; the J call may be wrong. The CDR3 totals 14 residues. Germline values: CDR1 SGHAT, CDR2 FQNNGV. The CDR3 DNA follows: TGTGCCAGCAGCTTAATGGGGGGCACGCCAACGGCTTTCTTT. Amino acids: CASSLMGGTPTAFF.

Note on this clonotype: A much larger clone lies one base from this, so it may be a read error. The chain links TRBV11-3 to TRBJ2-7, with D hard to call. There are 13 residues in the CDR3. CDR1 is SGHNT, CDR2 YENEEA, per germline. CDR3 region: CANSLVPSYEQYF. The CDR3 nucleotides read TGTGCCAACAGCTTAGTTCCGTCCTACGAGCAGTACTTC.

This clonotype appeared many times. The V gene is TRBV30, the J gene TRBJ2-7; D is ambiguous. Trimming removed 3 bases at V and 1 base at J, with 7 bases between. CDR3 length equals 12 residues. Germline V gene lookup returns CDR1 GTSNPN and CDR2 SVGIG (reference sequence). In DNA form, the CDR3 reads TGTGCCTGGAGCTTGAATTCCTACGAGCAGTACTTC. Amino acid sequence: CAWSLNSYEQYF.

This clonotype came up once. A far larger clone is one nucleotide away, so this likely arose from a read error. The chain links TRBV27 to TRBJ2-1; D ambiguous. The CDR3 loop spans 15 amino acids. V lost 5 bases to trimming and J lost 6 bases, with 17 bases between them. The germline V gene encodes CDR1 MNHEY and CDR2 SMNVEV (reference sequence). The CDR3 reads CASSESNLARNEQFF. CDR3 DNA sequence: TGTGCCAGCAGTGAGTCGAATCTGGCTCGCAATGAGCAGTTCTTC.

The table lists this clonotype with many counts. The CDR3 protein is CAISDTSGSRSNGEQYF. The CDR3 region has the DNA TGTGCCATCAGTGATACTAGCGGGAGCAGGTCCAATGGCGAGCAGTACTTC. The rearrangement uses TRBV10-3 and TRBJ2-7; TRBD2 matches at 11 bases. CDR3 length: 17 residues. J lost 6 bases, V lost 3 bases, and 13 bases had no gene match. Germline CDR1 ENHRY, CDR2 SYGVKD.

A few counts support this clonotype. A read error is possible here, since a much larger clone lies one base away. This sequence joins TRBV6-1 and TRBJ2-1; D gene ambiguous. This CDR3 has 13 amino acids. CDR1 MNHNS and CDR2 SASEGT come from the germline V gene. CDR3 nucleotide sequence: TGTGCCAGCAGTGCGTCAGTCTACAATGAGCGGTTCTTC. This translates into CASSASVYNERFF.

J is TRBJ2-7 and V is TRBV2; D remains ambiguous. Trimming pared 5 bases from V and 3 bases from J, leaving 5 bases between. Germline CDR1 and CDR2: SNHLY and FYNNEI. The CDR3 has 11 residues. The CDR3 sequence is CASSRDYEQYV. The CDR3 DNA reads TGTGCCAGCAGTCGAGACTACGAGCAGTACGTC.

This clonotype has just a few counts. This sequence may be a read error, since a much larger clone differs from it by one base. In DNA, the CDR3 is TGTGCTAGCAGCTTAGCGAAGGGTACCTCCTACAAGCAGTACTTC. This sequence encodes CASSLAKGTSYKQYF. The chain has TRBV7-7 and TRBJ2-7; tentatively, D is TRBD2 (5 bases). Germline lookup yields CDR1 SSHAT and CDR2 FNYEAQ (reference sequence). The CDR3 is 15 residues long.

The chain is built from TRBV20-1 and TRBJ2-2; the D gene is possibly TRBD2 (5 bases). Germline V CDR1 and CDR2: DFQATT, SNEGSKA (reference sequence). This CDR3 has 14 amino acids. V lost 3 bases and J 4 bases, leaving 12 bases between the germline ends. In nucleotides, the CDR3 is TGCAGTGCTAGGGCATCCGAGGGCACCGGGGAGCTGTTTTTT. It encodes CSARASEGTGELFF.

This rearrangement joins TRBV5-6 to TRBJ2-2; tentative D call: TRBD2 (6 bases). Germline CDR1 reads SGHDT; CDR2 reads YYEEEE. Deletions cut 4 bases from V and 3 bases from J, with 16 bases between. The CDR3 has 16 residues. The CDR3 DNA reads as TGTGCCAGCAGCCCACGCCGGGAGTGGGACACCGGGGAGCTGTTTTTT. Its translation: CASSPRREWDTGELFF.

This clonotype was picked up many times. The chain links TRBV27 to TRBJ2-2; no definite D call. V was shortened by 3 bases and J by 0 bases, with 2 bases between the two germline ends. From germline, CDR1 is MNHEY and CDR2 SMNVEV (reference sequence). The CDR3 has 13 residues. The CDR3 spells CASSFPNTGELFF. CDR3 bases: TGTGCCAGCAGTTTTCCGAACACCGGGGAGCTGTTTTTT.

Comment on this clonotype: This may stem from a read error, because a much larger clone lies one nucleotide away. V usage is TRBV18 and J usage is TRBJ2-4; D is possibly TRBD1 or TRBD2 (5 bases each). CDR3 length: 15 amino acids. CDR1 is KGHSH and CDR2 is LQKENI in the germline V gene. CDR3 amino acids: CAGSPSLGRVDIQYF. The CDR3 region has the DNA TGTGCCGGCTCACCATCCTTGGGGCGGGTGGACATTCAGTACTTC.

The genes are TRBV6-2 or TRBV6-3 and TRBJ2-3, with TRBD2 as a possible D gene (6 bases). Trimming left V 2 bases short and J 5 bases short, with 14 bases between. This CDR3 contains 15 residues. Germline-derived CDR1 and CDR2 are MNHEY and SVGEGT. The CDR3: CASSYVGGDGDTQYF. The CDR3, as DNA: TGTGCCAGCAGTTACGTAGGCGGGGACGGAGATACGCAGTATTTT.

This clonotype was found many times. The chain employs TRBV18 and TRBJ1-4; D possibly corresponds to TRBD1 (6 bases). With 3 bases removed from V and 5 bases from J, the gap between germline ends came to 10 bases. This CDR3 comprises 14 residues. Per the germline V gene, CDR1 is KGHSH and CDR2 is LQKENI. Written as DNA, the CDR3 is TGTGCCAGCTCACCGCAGGGGCTCAATGAAAAACTGTTTTTT. Protein: CASSPQGLNEKLFF.

This chain joins TRBV19 and TRBJ1-6; possibly TRBD1 for D (5 bases). V lost 3 bases, J lost 5 bases, and 20 bases lay in between. CDR1 is LNHDA and CDR2 is SQIVND in the germline V gene (reference sequence). The CDR3 is 18 amino acids. CDR3 nucleotides: TGTGCCAGTAGTATCAGGGATCGGACGGAAATAAATAATTCACCCCTCCACTTT. Translated: CASSIRDRTEINNSPLHF. The complete variable domain, with remaining parts taken from reference TRBV19 and TRBJ1-6, reads DGGITQSPKYLFRKEGQNVTLSCEQNLNHDAMYWYRQDPGQGLRLIYYSQIVNDFQKGDIAEGYSVSREKKESFPLTVTSAQKNPTAFYLCASSIRDRTEINNSPLHFGNGTRLTVT.

The genes are TRBV5-1 and TRBJ2-3, with D uncertain. CDR1 is SGHRS, CDR2 YFSETQ, per germline. V was shortened by 0 bases and J by 3 bases, with 8 bases between the two germline ends. The CDR3 runs to 14 residues. The CDR3 is CASSLATGTDTQYF. DNA for the CDR3: TGCGCCAGCAGCTTGGCCACCGGAACAGATACGCAGTATTTT.

The chain links TRBV29-1 to TRBJ1-2, with D perhaps TRBD1 (6 bases). This CDR3 spans 11 amino acids. V dropped 2 bases and J dropped 8 bases, with 9 bases sitting between them. Per the germline V gene, CDR1 is SQVTM and CDR2 is ANQGSEA. The CDR3 DNA reads TGCAGCGTTGAAACAGGGAAGGGCTACACCTTC. Translating gives CSVETGKGYTF.

This clonotype was found many times. The chain joins TRBV2 to TRBJ1-5, with 11 bases lining up with TRBD1. Germline CDR1 reads SNHLY; CDR2 reads FYNNEI. This CDR3 spans 16 amino acids. V was clipped by 3 bases and J by 6 bases; unmatched bases: 7. This CDR3 reads CASSEAGQGALQPQHF. CDR3 sequence (DNA): TGTGCCAGCAGTGAGGCCGGACAGGGGGCCCTTCAGCCCCAGCATTTT.

This clonotype appeared many times. The rearrangement uses TRBV27 and TRBJ2-7; 8 bases align to TRBD2. CDR1 is MNHEY and CDR2 is SMNVEV in the germline V gene (reference sequence). The CDR3 is 15 residues long. With V trimmed by 5 bases and J by 0 bases, 6 bases remained unmatched. The CDR3 nucleotides are TGTGCCAGCAGTAGCCGACTAGCGCACTCCTACGAGCAGTACTTC. Translation gives CASSSRLAHSYEQYF.